Sequencing of this TCR beta chain was carried out in a study of post-analysis software for immune sequencing data. Study as a whole: Disease courses included relapsing-remitting, secondary progressive and progressive-relapsing multiple sclerosis. Points from the study as a whole: Patients carried roughly 5 TRBV segments more frequently than controls did, and TRBV5-6, TRBV5-1 and TRBV20-1 were among them.

TCR beta cDNA libraries had unique molecular identifiers. TCRdb re-analysed the PCR reads in MiXCR, keeping a single row per CDR3 protein. This table holds 400,000 to 500,000 distinct CDR3 sequences, more than 30% found once. At least ten counts were recorded for this clonotype. Its matching antigen is unknown. V dropped 11 bases and J dropped 3; count of bases not matched to a gene: 11. This CDR3 contains 14 residues. The germline CDR1 and CDR2 sequences are ENHRY and SYGVKD. The TCR originated in a girl aged 2 to 9 with multiple sclerosis. The chain is built from TRBV10-3 and TRBJ2-7, with 9 bases identical to TRBD1. The sample comprised blood. The CDR3: CAARLGQGNYEQYF. DNA of the CDR3: TGTGCCGCCCGGTTGGGACAGGGTAACTACGAGCAGTACTTC.